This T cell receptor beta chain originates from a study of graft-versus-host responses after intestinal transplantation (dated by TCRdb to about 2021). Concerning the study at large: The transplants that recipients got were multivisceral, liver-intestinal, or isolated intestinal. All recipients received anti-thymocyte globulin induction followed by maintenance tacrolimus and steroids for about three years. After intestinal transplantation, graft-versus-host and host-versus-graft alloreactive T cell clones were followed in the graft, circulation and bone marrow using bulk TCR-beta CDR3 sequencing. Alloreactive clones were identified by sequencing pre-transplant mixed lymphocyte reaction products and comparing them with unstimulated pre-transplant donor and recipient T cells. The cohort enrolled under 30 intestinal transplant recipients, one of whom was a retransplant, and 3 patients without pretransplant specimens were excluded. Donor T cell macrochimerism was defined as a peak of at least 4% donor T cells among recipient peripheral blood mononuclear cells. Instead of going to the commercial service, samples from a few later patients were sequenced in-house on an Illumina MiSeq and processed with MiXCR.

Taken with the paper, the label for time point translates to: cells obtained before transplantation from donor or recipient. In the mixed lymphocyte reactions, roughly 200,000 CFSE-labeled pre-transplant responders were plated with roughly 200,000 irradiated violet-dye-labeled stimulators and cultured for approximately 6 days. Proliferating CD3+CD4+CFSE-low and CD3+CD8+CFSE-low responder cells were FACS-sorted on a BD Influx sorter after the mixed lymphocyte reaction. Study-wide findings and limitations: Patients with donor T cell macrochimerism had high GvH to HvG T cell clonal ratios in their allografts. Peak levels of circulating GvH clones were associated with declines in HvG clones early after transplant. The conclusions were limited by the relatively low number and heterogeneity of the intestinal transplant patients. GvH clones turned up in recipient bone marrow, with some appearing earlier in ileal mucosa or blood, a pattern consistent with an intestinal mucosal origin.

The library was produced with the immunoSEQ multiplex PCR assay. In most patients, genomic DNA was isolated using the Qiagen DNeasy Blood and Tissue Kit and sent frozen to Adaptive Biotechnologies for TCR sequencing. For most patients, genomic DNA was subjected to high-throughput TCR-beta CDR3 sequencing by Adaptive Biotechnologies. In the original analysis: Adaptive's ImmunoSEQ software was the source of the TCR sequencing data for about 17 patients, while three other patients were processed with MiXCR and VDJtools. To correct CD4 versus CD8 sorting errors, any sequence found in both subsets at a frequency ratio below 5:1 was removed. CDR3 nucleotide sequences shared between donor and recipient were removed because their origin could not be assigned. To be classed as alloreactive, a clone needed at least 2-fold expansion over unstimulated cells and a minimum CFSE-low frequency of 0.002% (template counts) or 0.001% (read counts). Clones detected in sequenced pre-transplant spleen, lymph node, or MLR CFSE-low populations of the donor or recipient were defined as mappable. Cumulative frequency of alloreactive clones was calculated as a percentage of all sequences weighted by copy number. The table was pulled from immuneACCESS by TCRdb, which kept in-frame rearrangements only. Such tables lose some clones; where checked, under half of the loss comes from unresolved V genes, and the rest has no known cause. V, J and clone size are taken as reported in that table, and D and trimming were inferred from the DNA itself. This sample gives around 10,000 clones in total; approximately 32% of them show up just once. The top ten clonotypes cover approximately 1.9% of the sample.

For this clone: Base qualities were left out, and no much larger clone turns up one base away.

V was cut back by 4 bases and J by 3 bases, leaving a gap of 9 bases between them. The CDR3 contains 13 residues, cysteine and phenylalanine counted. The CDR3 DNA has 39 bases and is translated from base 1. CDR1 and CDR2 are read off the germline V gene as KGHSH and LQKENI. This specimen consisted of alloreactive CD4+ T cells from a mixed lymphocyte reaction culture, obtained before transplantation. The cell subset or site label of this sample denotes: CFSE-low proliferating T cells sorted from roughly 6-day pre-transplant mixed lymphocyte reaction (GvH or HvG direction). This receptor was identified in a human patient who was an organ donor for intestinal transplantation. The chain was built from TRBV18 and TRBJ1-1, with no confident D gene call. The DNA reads TGTGCCAGCTCACGGTTCCTAGACACTGAAGCTTTCTTT. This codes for CASSRFLDTEAFF.